This TCR beta chain originates from a study of T cell changes during pregnancy in multiple sclerosis (dated by TCRdb to the late 2010s). Regarding the complete study: In women with multiple sclerosis, the researchers looked at how the T cell repertoire shifted as pregnancy progressed.

To note about this clone: There is no known antigen for this receptor. Base qualities were left out, and no much larger clone turns up one base away.

Receptor amplification or capture employed the immunoSEQ multiplex PCR assay. TCRdb obtained this table from immuneACCESS and retained in-frame rearrangements with V and J assigned. These tables miss some clones; where compared with another copy, unresolved V genes account for less than half of the shortfall, and the remainder is unexplained. Counted in this sample were about 59,000 clones; roughly 95% of them appeared once. Jointly, the top ten make up approximately 0.36% of the sample. Looking up the germline V gene (reference sequence) yields CDR1 LNHDA and CDR2 SQIVND. There are 13 amino acids in the CDR3, from cysteine to phenylalanine inclusive. The DNA shown is the 39-base CDR3, in frame from base 1. Unmatched junction bases come to 6, with V trimmed by 6 bases and J by 7 bases.

The V and J genes are TRBV19 and TRBJ2-1, with 7 middle bases fitting TRBD2. The TCR was taken from a female donor with multiple sclerosis, enrolled in a pregnancy study. The sequencing here drew on CD4+ T cells from peripheral blood mononuclear cells, taken before pregnancy. In nucleotides, the sequence is TGTGCCAGTAGCTTGACTAGCAGAAATGAGCAGTTCTTC. This translates into CASSLTSRNEQFF.